This T cell receptor beta chain was sequenced during a study of cytomegalovirus exposure and HLA in healthy donors. In regard to this clone: The antigen is not known.

Overall study results and limits: For cytomegalovirus status, the classifier reportedly gave diagnoses with high specificity and sensitivity. Listed as cytomegalovirus-associated were approximately 160 TCR beta chains. Whilst most TCR sequences proved rare, a subset of public TCRs occurred across many donors.

Only in-frame clones appear in the TCRdb table, and some are missing; sequencing was by immunoSEQ multiplex PCR. The sample contains approximately 220,000 clones, about 93% of which appear only once. The CDR3 contains 18 residues. The V segment lost 10 bases and the J segment 3 bases; nucleotides outside the gene matches: 18. In germline, CDR1 is MNHEY, CDR2 SMNVEV (reference sequence). V and J are TRBV27 and TRBJ2-2; TRBD1 matches 9 bases. Material for sequencing was PBMCs. This TCR derives from a young woman in good health and CMV-seronegative. The CDR3 coding sequence is TGTGCCACCACGTTTCTCATACAGGGGGCGCGGGACACCGGGGAGCTGTTTTTT. It specifies CATTFLIQGARDTGELFF.